The source of this T cell receptor beta chain is a study of blood T cells in healthy people across ages (dated by TCRdb to between 2015 and 2017). With regard to the full study: In model experiments, template switching captured about one uniquely barcoded TCR beta cDNA molecule for every two T cells. Age-related changes in TCR beta repertoire diversity were measured in the study by deep sequencing normalized with unique cDNA molecular identifiers. The donors were divided into four age groups: young (average roughly 15 years), middle-aged (approximately 39), aged (approximately 62) and long-lived (roughly 82). Using the same blood draw, the study looked at two additional independent replicas of 1 million unique cDNA reads for two donors, one aged 18 to 30 and the other aged 80 or older.

Beyond this particular receptor, the publication reports: The CMV infection status of donors was not known, potentially confounding age-related changes in expanded clonotypes. Estimates of total diversity from one million sequenced T cells were regarded as lower bounds and underestimates. As age increased, observed TCR beta diversity per million T cells dropped in a roughly linear way, and a significant reduction was already evident by age about 36. The long-lived group showed more naive CD4+ T cells, fewer expanded clones and increased TCR diversity than the aged group, suggesting age selection. Observed TCR beta diversity correlated strongly with the percentage of naive T cells measured by flow cytometry. Because profiling used bulk unsorted PBMCs, naive and antigen-experienced compartments could not be compared conclusively.

This clonotype was recorded a few times. Its antigen is not yet known. The record has no base qualities; no much larger clone is one base away. Deletion took 1 base off V and 0 bases off J, with a span of 13 bases between the germline ends. From its cysteine to its phenylalanine, the CDR3 spans 17 amino acids. The only DNA kept is the CDR3, 51 bases in frame from the first base. CDR1 is given as SGHTA and CDR2 as FQGNSA, both from the germline V gene. Receptor amplification or capture employed 5' RACE. The listed sequencing device is Illumina HiSeq 2500. A second roughly 7 to 12 cycle PCR used a sample-barcoded 5' primer and a J-beta primer mix. A template-switch 5' adaptor carrying 12 random nucleotides introduced a unique molecular identifier onto each TCR beta cDNA molecule. Each sample yielded at least 2.5 million CDR3-containing paired-end reads. First-strand cDNA synthesis was performed from all RNA using the Mint cDNA synthesis kit, with priming by a TRBC-specific oligonucleotide. After uracil-DNA glycosylase treatment, a first 18-cycle PCR used universal primers M1SS and BC2_uni_R on all cDNA. In the original analysis: For normalization, 1 million high-quality reads were randomly selected from each sample, with every read carrying a distinct molecular identifier. Reads with shared molecular identifiers were discarded instead of being binned into consensus sequences. MiTCR, with a Q25 quality threshold and the strictest error-elimination algorithm, was used for CDR3 identification, clonotype clustering and error correction. A nonparametric unseen species model with Euler transformation was used to estimate a lower bound on total TCR beta diversity. Using fastp trimming at Q25 and MiXCR clonotype assembly, TCRdb reanalyzed the public sequencing data and kept in-frame beta chains. Each CDR3 protein gets just one entry, which takes the most common genes and DNA from the rows behind it. The V and J calls, along with clone size, are taken from TCRdb and not from the paper's own processing. Present in this sample are over 450,000 distinct CDR3 sequences, more than 20% of which were seen just once. Approximately 8.7% of the sample belongs to the ten largest clones.

The roughly 38 donors, aged roughly 6 to 95 years, were systemically healthy Caucasian individuals from Russia. Each donor gave 8 to 10 milliliters of peripheral blood, collected into EDTA-treated Vacutainer tubes. PBMCs were isolated by Ficoll-Paque density-gradient centrifugation, with at least 7 million obtained per sample. Total RNA was extracted from PBMCs with Trizol reagent, with at least 5 micrograms obtained per sample. Naive CD45RAhigh/CD27high T cell percentages were measured by flow cytometry on a PBMC aliquot from every donor. The same data also went into a second study, on T cells of mothers and their children. That second report states: Nine systemically healthy Caucasian individuals served as donors, namely three mothers together with their six children. cDNA synthesis used all of the extracted RNA, with 1.5 ug of RNA in each 15 ul reaction. In the second PCR, the M1S primer introduced both the sample barcodes and 2-4 random nucleotides. Over 9.5 million TCR beta CDR3 reads were obtained for each mother, and about 3 million reads were obtained for each child. Thymic selection shapes the output of TCR recombination in a similar way in related and unrelated pairs, and inherited differences have a minor effect. Normalized repertoire overlap was always found to be slightly, but never significantly, higher in related mother-child pairs than in unrelated mother-child pairs. With a sensitivity of approximately 93 clones per million clonotypes, no persistent microchimeric T cell clones were detected. The study used deep NGS to compare TCR beta repertoires of mothers and children, seeking features distinguishing related mother-child pairs from unrelated individuals. Mothers averaged around 43 +/- 4 years of age and children averaged roughly 11 +/- 4 years. After adapters were ligated using NEBNext reagents, the libraries underwent 100+100 nt paired-end sequencing on an Illumina HiSeq 2000. To avoid cross-contamination, the mother libraries and the child libraries were prepared a month apart and sequenced in separate runs. For each donor, somewhere between roughly 500,000 and 2,100,000 distinct TCR beta clonotypes were identified. Naive TCR beta clonotypes were estimated from low-frequency clonotypes matched to each donor's FACS-determined naive share, without sorting.

The chain was built from TRBV7-2 and TRBJ2-1; the D gene is unclear. The sequenced sample consisted of blood. This clonotype was obtained from a boy aged 5-17 years in good health. The encoded CDR3 is CASSLVRLVTSYNEQFF. The sequence in DNA is TGTGCCAGCAGCTTAGTGAGGCTAGTGACCTCCTACAATGAGCAGTTCTTC.